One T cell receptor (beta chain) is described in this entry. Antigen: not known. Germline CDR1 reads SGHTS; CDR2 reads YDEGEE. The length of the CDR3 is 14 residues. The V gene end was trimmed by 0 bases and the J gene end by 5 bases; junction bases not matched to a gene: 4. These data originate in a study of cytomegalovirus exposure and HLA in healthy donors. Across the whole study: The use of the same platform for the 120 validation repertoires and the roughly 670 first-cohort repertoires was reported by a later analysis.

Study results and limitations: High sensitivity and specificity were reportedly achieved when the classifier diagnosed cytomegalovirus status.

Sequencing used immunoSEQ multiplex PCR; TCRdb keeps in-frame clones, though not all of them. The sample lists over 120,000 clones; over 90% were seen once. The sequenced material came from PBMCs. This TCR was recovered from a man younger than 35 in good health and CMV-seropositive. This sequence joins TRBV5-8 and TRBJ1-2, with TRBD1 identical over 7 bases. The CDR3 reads CASSLGQGQYGYTF. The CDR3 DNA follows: TGTGCCAGCAGCTTGGGACAGGGCCAGTATGGCTACACCTTC.